The 19 T cell receptor beta chains listed next were all sequenced from one sample in a study of shared T cell receptors in the human thymus. Repertoires were generated with immunoSEQ multiplex PCR, while TCRdb's copy carries only in-frame clones and drops some. The sample has about 660,000 clones, about 87% seen once. These records were also assigned to another study, of human thymus T cells.

The sample consisted of thymocytes. The receptor source for this set is a boy under three years old with a congenital heart defect.

This sequence joins TRBV5-4 and TRBJ2-7; maybe TRBD1 (5 bases). This CDR3 has 14 amino acids. V lost 4 bases to trimming and J lost 6 bases, with 17 bases between them. CDR1 is SGHNT, CDR2 YYREEE, per germline (reference sequence). The CDR3 DNA reads as TGTGCCAGCAGCCAGGGATGGGGCGGTCTCGAGCAGTACTTC. It translates to CASSQGWGGLEQYF.

The rearrangement joins TRBV29-1 to TRBJ1-2; tentative D call: TRBD1 (6 bases). Germline assignment: CDR1 SQVTM and CDR2 ANQGSEA. This CDR3 has 13 residues. V was clipped by 4 bases and J by 8 bases, with 17 bases between them. The CDR3 region is CSVGPWGREGYTF. CDR3 nucleotide sequence: TGCAGCGTTGGCCCGTGGGGGCGTGAAGGCTACACCTTC.

This clone came up a few times. The chain employs TRBV6-5 and TRBJ1-6, with 8 bases aligning to TRBD1. The CDR3 length is 16 residues. V shed 2 bases and J 7 bases; nucleotides not matched to a gene: 7. Germline assignment: CDR1 MNHEY and CDR2 SVGAGI. Written as DNA, the CDR3 is TGTGCCAGCAGTTACCAACACAGGGGGGCCAATTCACCCCTCCACTTT. Protein sequence: CASSYQHRGANSPLHF.

The chain has TRBV5-1 and TRBJ2-4; 8 bases are a match to TRBD2. Trimming took 4 bases from V and 9 from J; bases not matched to a gene: 9. The CDR3 covers 14 residues. The V gene's germline CDR1 is SGHRS and CDR2 YFSETQ. The CDR3 protein is CASSGHSGVGIQYF. CDR3 bases: TGCGCCAGCAGCGGACATAGCGGGGTAGGCATTCAGTACTTC.

The chain recombines TRBV7-2 with TRBJ1-2; 8 bases line up with TRBD1. V lost 5 bases to trimming and J lost 4 bases; unmatched junction nucleotides: 18. CDR1 is SGHTA, CDR2 FQGNSA, per germline. CDR3 length: 18 amino acids. The CDR3 sequence: CASSLKALWGTGPYGYTF. CDR3 DNA sequence: TGTGCCAGCAGCCTAAAAGCTTTGTGGGGGACAGGACCCTATGGCTACACCTTC.

A remark on this clone: Other nucleotide sequences from this sample produce the same CDR3. This sequence joins TRBV4-3 and TRBJ1-6; D is possibly TRBD1 (6 bases). The CDR3 contains 22 residues. V was trimmed by 4 bases and J by 5 bases, leaving 33 bases between them. CDR1 and CDR2 (germline): LGHNA, YSLEER. The CDR3 nucleotides are TGCGCCAGCAGCCGACTACCAATGCCCAACACGGACAGTCTGCTCAATAATTCACCCCTCCACTTT. It codes for CASSRLPMPNTDSLLNNSPLHF.

This clone was counted a single time. This chain joins TRBV6-5 and TRBJ1-5, with D maybe TRBD1 (5 bases). The germline V and J ends were trimmed by 1 base and 5 bases, with 9 bases remaining between them. The CDR3 is 14 residues long. Germline CDR1 and CDR2: MNHEY and SVGAGI. CDR3 in DNA: TGTGCCAGCAGTTACTTAGGGGCAGATCAGCCCCAGCATTTT. This sequence encodes CASSYLGADQPQHF.

The chain joins TRBV2 to TRBJ1-2, with 8 bases aligning to TRBD1. V lost 4 bases and J lost 4; bases outside the gene matches: 8. The V gene's germline CDR1 is SNHLY and CDR2 FYNNEI. This CDR3 contains 15 residues. In DNA, the CDR3 is TGTGCCAGCAGTGGAGACGACAGGGGCGGCTATGGCTACACCTTC. This gives the protein CASSGDDRGGYGYTF.

This chain connects TRBV11-2 to TRBJ2-7; the D is unclear. The CDR3 contains 15 residues. Germline V gives CDR1 SGHAT, CDR2 FQNNGV. With 1 base removed from V and 8 bases from J, the gap between germline ends came to 18 bases. The CDR3 DNA sequence: TGTGCCAGCAGCTTAGCGGCGGCAGAACCTTCCCAGCAGTACTTC. Amino acids: CASSLAAAEPSQQYF.

A word on this clone: One end of the junction does not line up with germline, which may come from a read error. The V and J genes are TRBV6-1 and TRBJ2-7, with 9 bases matching TRBD1. The germline V gene encodes CDR1 MNHNS and CDR2 SASEGT. This CDR3 comprises 15 residues. CDR3 sequence (DNA): TGTGCCAGCAGAGGGAGGGGGACAGGGAAGTACGGGCAGTACTTC. This encodes CASRGRGTGKYGQYF.

The chain has TRBV6-6 and TRBJ1-2, with D tentatively TRBD1 (6 bases). The germline CDR1 and CDR2 sequences are MNHNY and SVGAGI (reference sequence). The CDR3 contains 15 residues. V was trimmed by 2 bases and J by 4 bases, leaving 14 bases between them. The CDR3 here is CASSYGAGASYGYTF. In nucleotides, the CDR3 is TGTGCCAGCAGTTACGGGGCAGGGGCCAGCTATGGCTACACCTTC.

This clone was seen only once. The CDR3 reads CASSPPRGRGETQYF. CDR3 coding DNA: TGTGCCAGCAGTCCGCCCAGGGGGCGGGGAGAGACCCAGTACTTC. The chain carries TRBV28 and TRBJ2-5; 8 nucleotides match TRBD1. In germline, CDR1 is MDHEN, CDR2 SYDVKM. This CDR3 is built from 15 residues. V gave up 5 bases and J gave up 4 bases; unmatched junction bases: 9.

The chain uses TRBV28 and TRBJ2-1, with 9 bases identical to TRBD2. There are 15 residues in the CDR3. Trimming took 4 bases from V and 7 from J; bases not matched to a gene: 8. CDR1 and CDR2 from the germline V gene are MDHEN and SYDVKM. The CDR3 here is CASSSIGGRANEQFF. The CDR3 coding sequence is TGTGCCAGCAGTTCCATAGGCGGGAGGGCGAATGAGCAGTTCTTC.

This chain connects TRBV4-3 to TRBJ1-1; 8 bases are a match to TRBD1. The V segment lost 5 bases and the J segment 5 bases; nucleotides outside the gene matches: 10. Looked up from germline, CDR1 is LGHNA and CDR2 is YSLEER. CDR3 size: 15 residues. The CDR3 region is CASSIRTGMRTEAFF. The CDR3 nucleotides read TGCGCCAGCAGCATTCGGACAGGGATGAGGACTGAAGCTTTCTTT.

V is TRBV28 and J is TRBJ2-3; D is possibly TRBD1 (5 bases). V dropped 1 base and J dropped 2 bases, with 25 bases sitting between them. In germline, CDR1 is MDHEN, CDR2 SYDVKM. The CDR3 contains 20 residues. This CDR3 reads CASSLLGPRTTTSLTDTQYF. CDR3 coding DNA: TGTGCCAGCAGTTTATTGGGTCCTAGGACAACCACTTCTCTCACAGATACGCAGTATTTT. Drawing the rest from reference TRBV28 and TRBJ2-3, the complete variable domain is DVKVTQSSRYLVKRTGEKVFLECVQDMDHENMFWYRQDPGLGLRLIYFSYDVKMKEKGDIPEGYSVSREKKERFSLILESASTNQTSMYLCASSLLGPRTTTSLTDTQYFGPGTRLTVL.

V usage is TRBV7-9 and J usage is TRBJ2-1; 9 bases fit TRBD2. The V gene's germline CDR1 is SEHNR and CDR2 FQNEAQ (reference sequence). CDR3 length: 15 residues. V lost 4 bases to trimming and J lost 4 bases; unmatched junction nucleotides: 5. The CDR3 DNA sequence: TGTGCCAGCAGCTGCCGGGCGGGGGGGTACAATGAGCAGTTCTTC. It specifies CASSCRAGGYNEQFF.

The V and J genes are TRBV25-1 and TRBJ1-5; no firm D call. The CDR3 is made up of 18 amino acids. Germline CDR1 MGHDK, CDR2 SYGVNS. Deletions cut 3 bases from V and 4 bases from J, with 22 bases between. The CDR3 sequence is CASSDTGKEGGFNQPQHF. In nucleotides, the CDR3 is TGTGCCAGCAGTGACACGGGTAAAGAGGGAGGGTTTAATCAGCCCCAGCATTTT.

The chain carries TRBV7-9 and TRBJ2-5; a possible D gene is TRBD2 (6 bases). V was trimmed by 3 bases and J by 5 bases, leaving 13 bases between them. Germline CDR1 is SEHNR and CDR2 is FQNEAQ (reference sequence). The CDR3 contains 14 residues. CDR3 region: CASSFGQGGETQYF. The CDR3 coding sequence is TGTGCCAGCAGCTTTGGTCAGGGAGGCGAGACCCAGTACTTC. Full variable domain (missing parts from reference TRBV7-9 and TRBJ2-5): DTGVSQNPRHKITKRGQNVTFRCDPISEHNRLYWYRQTLGQGPEFLTYFQNEAQLEKSRLLSDRFSAERPKGSFSTLEIQRTEQGDSAMYLCASSFGQGGETQYFGPGTRLLVL.

The V call is TRBV6-5, the J call TRBJ1-5, with 10 bases fitting TRBD1. Germline V gives CDR1 MNHEY, CDR2 SVGAGI. CDR3 size: 15 residues. V shed 6 bases and J 1 base; nucleotides not matched to a gene: 3. CDR3 DNA: TGTGCCAGCAGCGGGACAGGGGCGAGCAATCAGCCCCAGCATTTT. Translating it yields CASSGTGASNQPQHF.